Below are 26 T cell receptor beta chains sequenced from a single sample in a study of a mutant IDH1 vaccine in newly diagnosed glioma. Time point specified: week 11, during vaccination. Alongside topical imiquimod, each dose of vaccine comprised 300 ug of mutant IDH1 20-mer peptide. Which antigens these TCRs recognize remains unknown. The repertoire was sequenced with immunoSEQ multiplex PCR; TCRdb's copy has only in-frame clones and lacks some. This sample has roughly 70,000 clones, with around 85% found just once. Sample: PBMCs, taken from a glioma patient whose treatment included an IDH1 peptide vaccine. All receptors derive from a woman aged 50 to 60 with glioma.

The chain carries TRBV7-9 and TRBJ1-5, with D unclear. Germline V gives CDR1 SEHNR, CDR2 FQNEAQ (reference sequence). The V end lost 1 base, the J end lost 2 bases, and 12 bases lay between the germline ends. The CDR3 is 16 amino acids. CDR3: CASSLEDGLGNQPQHF. The CDR3 bases are TGTGCCAGCAGCTTAGAAGACGGGCTCGGCAATCAGCCCCAGCATTTT.

The J gene is TRBJ2-3, the V gene TRBV27; 8 bases align to TRBD2. The CDR3 extends over 16 amino acids. The V segment lost 5 bases and the J segment 2 bases; nucleotides outside the gene matches: 9. From germline, CDR1 is MNHEY and CDR2 SMNVEV (reference sequence). The CDR3 spells CASSPGAGDFTDTQYF. DNA of the CDR3: TGTGCCAGCAGTCCGGGAGCGGGAGACTTCACAGATACGCAGTATTTT.

The J gene is TRBJ2-7, the V gene TRBV9; 7 bases map to TRBD2. CDR1 is SGDLS, CDR2 YYNGEE, per germline. The CDR3 extends over 17 amino acids. With 0 bases clipped from V and 0 bases from J, the junction kept 9 bases outside the gene matches. Here the CDR3 DNA reads TGTGCCAGCAGCGTAGAATCCTCGGGGGGAGTCTCCTACGAGCAGTACTTC. Amino acid sequence: CASSVESSGGVSYEQYF.

This chain uses TRBV4-1 with TRBJ1-4, with D maybe TRBD1 (6 bases). This CDR3 is 15 amino acids long. The germline V gene encodes CDR1 MGHRA and CDR2 YSYEKL. V was clipped by 0 bases and J by 8 bases, with 13 bases between them. DNA for the CDR3: TGCGCCAGCAGCCAAGAAGGGGGGTGGTTCGAAAAACTGTTTTTT. It is translated as CASSQEGGWFEKLFF.

This clone was recorded only once. The V call is TRBV2, the J call TRBJ2-7; D not resolved. Germline V gene sequence: CDR1 SNHLY, CDR2 FYNNEI. CDR3 length equals 15 residues. Trimming took off 2 bases at V and 3 bases at J, with 14 bases between the two ends. CDR3 nucleotide sequence: TGTGCCAGCAGTGAATCAGTACACCGGCGCTACGAGCAGTACTTC. This codes for CASSESVHRRYEQYF.

This chain uses TRBV5-4 with TRBJ2-7, with TRBD2 identical over 10 bases. The V gene's germline CDR1 is SGHNT and CDR2 YYREEE (reference sequence). With 1 base clipped from V and 0 bases from J, the junction kept 7 bases outside the gene matches. The CDR3 spans 17 residues. The CDR3 nucleotides read TGTGCCAGCAGCTTGAGGCTAGCGGGGGCCGGCTCCTACGAGCAGTACTTC. Amino acid sequence: CASSLRLAGAGSYEQYF. The complete variable domain, with remaining parts taken from reference TRBV5-4 and TRBJ2-7, reads ETGVTQSPTHLIKTRGQQVTLRCSSQSGHNTVSWYQQALGQGPQFIFQYYREEENGRGNFPPRFSGLQFPNYSSELNVNALELDDSALYLCASSLRLAGAGSYEQYFGPGTRLTVT.

V gene TRBV19 combines with J gene TRBJ1-2; no clear D gene. The CDR3 has 16 residues. Germline values: CDR1 LNHDA, CDR2 SQIVND (reference sequence). Trimming stripped 5 bases from V and 4 bases from J, with 20 bases between. The CDR3 DNA reads TGTGCCAGTAGTCCAGACACGGCGACGGGAGTCTATGGCTACACCTTC. Translated, it gives CASSPDTATGVYGYTF.

The chain links TRBV15 to TRBJ1-5; D perhaps matches TRBD1 (6 bases). With 5 bases removed from V and 8 bases from J, the gap between germline ends came to 13 bases. Per germline, CDR1 LNHNV and CDR2 YYDKDF (reference sequence). The CDR3 has 13 residues. The CDR3 loop is CATSLARGKPQHF. CDR3 in DNA: TGTGCCACCAGCCTAGCCAGGGGAAAGCCCCAGCATTTT.

This clone is a singleton in its sample. V and J are TRBV30 and TRBJ1-2; TRBD1 might be the D (5 bases). Trimming cost V 0 bases and J 4 bases, with 9 bases left between them. The V gene's germline CDR1 is GTSNPN and CDR2 SVGIG (reference sequence). The CDR3 extends over 13 amino acids. For the CDR3, the DNA is TGTGCCTGGAGTGTGGGACTAATCTATGGCTACACCTTC. Its protein product is CAWSVGLIYGYTF.

V is TRBV6-5 and J is TRBJ2-5; tentatively, D is TRBD2 (6 bases). The V gene's germline CDR1 is MNHEY and CDR2 SVGAGI. The CDR3 sequence is 14 residues long. V dropped 5 bases and J dropped 2 bases, with 12 bases sitting between them. For the CDR3, the DNA is TGTGCCAGCAGTCACCCGGGAGTACAAGAGACCCAGTACTTC. Its protein is CASSHPGVQETQYF.

Only a few counts were recorded for this clone. Here the CDR3 reads CASSPGTTSNQPQHF. The CDR3 DNA is TGTGCCAGCTCACCAGGGACGACTAGCAATCAGCCCCAGCATTTT. V usage is TRBV18 and J usage is TRBJ1-5; perhaps TRBD1 as D (5 bases). Germline lookup yields CDR1 KGHSH and CDR2 LQKENI. Between the trimmed V and J ends, which lost 2 bases and 0 bases, there was a span of 8 bases. The CDR3 has 15 amino acids. Full variable domain (rest looked up from reference TRBV18 and TRBJ1-5): NAGVMQNPRHLVRRRGQEARLRCSPMKGHSHVYWYRQLPEEGLKFMVYLQKENIIDESGMPKERFSAEFPKEGPSILRIQQVVRGDSAAYFCASSPGTTSNQPQHFGDGTRLSIL.

The chain uses TRBV4-1 and TRBJ1-2; D not certain. The CDR3 covers 13 residues. Trimming removed 1 base at V and 7 bases at J, with 10 bases between. The germline gives CDR1 MGHRA, CDR2 YSYEKL. As DNA, the CDR3 is TGCGCCAGCAGCCAAGTTGGGGAGGGTGGCTACACCTTC. Its translation: CASSQVGEGGYTF.

The rearrangement joins TRBV7-2 to TRBJ2-7; 8 positions agree with TRBD1. The CDR3 runs to 15 residues. The germline CDR1 and CDR2 sequences are SGHTA and FQGNSA. J gave up 9 bases and V 1 base, and 11 bases lay outside the gene matches. Here the CDR3 reads CASSLVGQGAKGQYF. The CDR3 nucleotides read TGTGCCAGCAGCTTAGTTGGGCAGGGGGCAAAGGGGCAGTACTTC.

The CDR3 DNA reads as TGCGCCAGCAGCCAAGACATAGGCAGTCGTAAGGTGCAGTACTTC. Its protein is CASSQDIGSRKVQYF. The chain recombines TRBV4-1 with TRBJ2-7; D gene ambiguous. With 0 bases removed from V and 9 bases from J, the gap between germline ends came to 18 bases. Germline CDR1 and CDR2: MGHRA and YSYEKL. The CDR3 runs 15 residues.

The chain couples TRBV5-1 to TRBJ1-1; TRBD1 is a possible D gene (5 bases). V lost 1 base and J lost 1, with 8 bases in between. CDR1 is SGHRS and CDR2 is YFSETQ in the germline V gene. This CDR3 spans 14 amino acids. In DNA form, the CDR3 reads TGCGCCAGCAGCTTGAGCGGACAGAACACTGAAGCTTTCTTT. Translated: CASSLSGQNTEAFF.

V and J are TRBV25-1 and TRBJ2-7; tentatively, D is TRBD2 (6 bases). This CDR3 has 13 residues. Germline loops: CDR1 MGHDK, CDR2 SYGVNS. V was cut by 7 bases and J by 4 bases, with 14 bases left in between. CDR3 protein: CASTVGGGYEQYF. The CDR3 DNA reads TGTGCCAGCACTGTGGGAGGAGGTTACGAGCAGTACTTC.

The chain has TRBV27 and TRBJ1-5; D gene uncertain. This CDR3 is built from 12 residues. V shed 6 bases and J shed 0 bases, with 3 bases lying between them. CDR1 MNHEY and CDR2 SMNVEV come from the germline V gene (reference sequence). The CDR3 coding sequence is TGTGCCAGCAGCCCTAGCAATCAGCCCCAGCATTTT. This translates into CASSPSNQPQHF.

The gene calls are TRBV10-3 and TRBJ1-1; D might be TRBD1 (5 bases). V dropped 11 bases and J dropped 1 base, with 26 bases sitting between them. This CDR3 region has 17 residues. Germline loops: CDR1 ENHRY, CDR2 SYGVKD. CDR3 sequence: CAVAKDTRAGPNTEAFF. In nucleotides, the CDR3 is TGTGCCGTCGCCAAAGACACCAGGGCAGGCCCGAACACTGAAGCTTTCTTT.

This chain links TRBV4-2 with TRBJ2-2; D uncertain. V lost 1 base and J 4 bases, leaving 13 bases between the germline ends. Germline CDR1 LGHNA, CDR2 YNFKEQ. This CDR3 has 16 amino acids. The chain's CDR3 is CASSQGGRVGTGELFF. The CDR3 DNA reads TGTGCCAGCAGCCAAGGAGGCCGCGTGGGCACCGGGGAGCTGTTTTTT.

This clone was seen more than once but under ten times. J is TRBJ1-1 and V is TRBV29-1, with 8 bases aligning to TRBD1. With 7 bases clipped from V and 1 base from J, the junction kept 5 bases outside the gene matches. Per the germline V gene, CDR1 is SQVTM and CDR2 is ANQGSEA. The CDR3 is 13 residues long. CDR3: CSAGDRRNTEAFF. The CDR3 bases are TGCAGCGCTGGGGACAGGAGGAACACTGAAGCTTTCTTT.

The gene calls are TRBV28 and TRBJ1-5; possible D gene TRBD1, 5 bases. Per the germline V gene, CDR1 is MDHEN and CDR2 is SYDVKM. The CDR3 totals 15 residues. V was shortened by 5 bases and J by 1 base, with 12 bases between the two germline ends. CDR3 sequence reads: CASSAGTGSNQPQHF. Here the CDR3 DNA reads TGTGCCAGCAGTGCCGGGACGGGAAGCAATCAGCCCCAGCATTTT.

This sequence joins TRBV4-1 and TRBJ1-1; D is possibly TRBD1 (5 bases). Trimming stripped 1 base from V and 1 base from J, with 13 bases between. The CDR3 contains 16 residues. Germline loops: CDR1 MGHRA, CDR2 YSYEKL. CDR3 loop: CASSQVQGRSNTEAFF. The CDR3 nucleotides are TGCGCCAGCAGCCAAGTGCAGGGTCGATCGAACACTGAAGCTTTCTTT.

This clone has just one count. The genes are TRBV27 and TRBJ2-7; D not certain. Deletions cut 6 bases from V and 4 bases from J, with 7 bases between. Germline V gene data show CDR1 as MNHEY and CDR2 as SMNVEV (reference sequence). The CDR3 has 11 residues. The CDR3 bases are TGTGCCAGCAGGGATGGTTACGAGCAGTACTTC. Its translation is CASRDGYEQYF.

This clone was seen just once. V and J are TRBV7-2 and TRBJ2-1; D assignment may be TRBD1 or TRBD2 (7 bases each). Germline V CDR1 and CDR2: SGHTA, FQGNSA. The ends were cut back, 8 bases at V and 8 bases at J, with 19 bases in the middle. CDR3 length: 14 residues. The CDR3 DNA is TGTGCCAGCGCCAGGGGGGGCCGGGTCGATGAGCAGTTCTTC. Its protein product is CASARGGRVDEQFF.

This chain uses TRBV30 with TRBJ1-5, with no clear D. Germline V CDR1 and CDR2: GTSNPN, SVGIG (reference sequence). Deletions cut 3 bases from V and 4 bases from J, with 10 bases between. The CDR3 contains 13 residues. CDR3 sequence (DNA): TGTGCCTGGAGCGTAGATGTAAATCAGCCCCAGCATTTT. It is translated as CAWSVDVNQPQHF.

This chain connects TRBV14 to TRBJ2-7; no clear D. The CDR3 extends over 15 amino acids. Germline V gene sequence: CDR1 SGHDN, CDR2 FVKESK. The V gene lost 1 base and the J gene lost 1 base, with 11 bases spanning the gap. The CDR3 reads CASSQGSTWSYEQYF. The DNA of the CDR3 is TGTGCCAGCAGCCAAGGATCGACATGGTCCTACGAGCAGTACTTC.